One sample yielded the 14 T cell receptor beta chains listed below, sequenced in a study of cytomegalovirus exposure and HLA in healthy donors. The PCR made use of 60 Vbeta and 13 Jbeta primers. Clones were sequenced by immunoSEQ multiplex PCR, and TCRdb holds only the in-frame ones, with some missing. This sample carries approximately 110,000 clones, with under 2.5% going to the ten biggest clones. The sample was PBMCs. Source of these receptors: a man between 35 and 55 years old in good health and CMV-seronegative.

The chain has TRBV13 and TRBJ2-7, with a possible D match to TRBD1 (5 bases). Germline V gives CDR1 PRHDT, CDR2 FYEKMQ (reference sequence). V lost 5 bases, J lost 3 bases, and 20 bases lay in between. This CDR3 has 16 amino acids. CDR3 bases: TGTGCCAGCAGCCCCGATAGGGGAAGTGGCTACTACGAGCAGTACTTC. Its protein is CASSPDRGSGYYEQYF.

The genes are TRBV9 and TRBJ1-1, with D tentatively TRBD1 (6 bases). The germline V gene has CDR1 SGDLS and CDR2 YYNGEE. Trimming cost V 3 bases and J 6 bases, with 15 bases left between them. The CDR3 has 14 amino acids. The CDR3 coding sequence is TGTGCCAGCAGCGAGGGGGGGGAGGTCGCTGAAGCTTTCTTT. Translated: CASSEGGEVAEAFF.

A remark on this clone: A read error may produce the germline difference seen at one junction end. V and J are TRBV7-8 and TRBJ2-7; weak D call: TRBD2 (6 bases). The CDR3 has 14 residues. Germline lookup yields CDR1 SGHVS and CDR2 FQNEAQ. The CDR3 here is CASSLAGPSHEQYF. CDR3 DNA sequence: TGTGCCAGCAGCTTGGCGGGACCCTCCCACGAGCAGTACTTC.

A word on this clone: An end of the junction differs from the germline gene, which may be a read error. The chain employs TRBV27 and TRBJ2-7, with D maybe TRBD1 (5 bases). CDR1 is MNHEY and CDR2 is SMNVEV in the germline V gene (reference sequence). The length of the CDR3 is 14 residues. CDR3 bases: TGTGCCAGCACTTCGGCAGGGTCCTCCTCCGAGCAGTACTTC. This translates into CASTSAGSSSEQYF.

This chain uses TRBV10-3 with TRBJ2-1; 7 nucleotides match TRBD2. V gave up 4 bases and J gave up 9 bases; unmatched junction bases: 3. The germline V gene encodes CDR1 ENHRY and CDR2 SYGVKD. The CDR3 totals 12 residues. Written as DNA, the CDR3 is TGTGCCATCAGTGGTGGACTAGGTGAGCAGTTCTTC. Translation gives CAISGGLGEQFF.

The chain joins TRBV7-6 to TRBJ2-7; no definite D call. The germline V gene encodes CDR1 SGHVS and CDR2 FNYEAQ. The CDR3 runs to 15 residues. V dropped 5 bases and J dropped 1 base, with 15 bases sitting between them. This chain's CDR3 is CASSPLMGSSYEQYF. CDR3 coding DNA: TGTGCCAGCAGCCCTCTAATGGGCAGTTCCTACGAGCAGTACTTC.

The V and J genes are TRBV6-1 and TRBJ1-1; 9 bases map to TRBD1. The CDR3 has 14 amino acids. CDR1 is MNHNS and CDR2 is SASEGT in the germline V gene. V was pared by 6 bases and J by 1 base, with 3 bases of the junction left unmatched. The CDR3, as DNA: TGTGCCAGCAGGGGGACAGGGAGGAACACTGAAGCTTTCTTT. Translating gives CASRGTGRNTEAFF.

CDR3 sequence reads: CAWSEGGDTEAFF. The CDR3 region has the DNA TGTGCCTGGAGTGAAGGGGGGGACACTGAAGCTTTCTTT. This chain links TRBV30 with TRBJ1-1, with D tentatively TRBD1 (6 bases). This CDR3 is 13 amino acids long. Germline CDR1 GTSNPN, CDR2 SVGIG (reference sequence). V lost 1 base to trimming and J lost 3 bases, with 9 bases between them.

The chain couples TRBV5-1 to TRBJ2-7, with a possible D match to TRBD1 (6 bases). Deletions cut 4 bases from V and 0 bases from J, with 11 bases between. The germline gives CDR1 SGHRS, CDR2 YFSETQ. This CDR3 has 14 residues. As DNA, the CDR3 is TGCGCCAGCAGCGTCGGACAGAGCTCCTACGAGCAGTACTTC. This gives the protein CASSVGQSSYEQYF. The full variable domain, completed using reference TRBV5-1 and TRBJ2-7, is KAGVTQTPRYLIKTRGQQVTLSCSPISGHRSVSWYQQTPGQGLQFLFEYFSETQRNKGNFPGRFSGRQFSNSRSEMNVSTLELGDSALYLCASSVGQSSYEQYFGPGTRLTVT.

The chain uses TRBV5-1 and TRBJ2-3; possibly TRBD1 for D (5 bases). V lost 0 bases and J lost 4, with 12 bases in between. CDR3 size: 15 residues. Germline V CDR1 and CDR2: SGHRS, YFSETQ. CDR3 region: CASSLDAQVADTQYF. CDR3 DNA sequence: TGCGCCAGCAGCTTGGATGCACAGGTTGCAGATACGCAGTATTTT. Full variable domain (outside the CDR3, taken from reference TRBV5-1 and TRBJ2-3): KAGVTQTPRYLIKTRGQQVTLSCSPISGHRSVSWYQQTPGQGLQFLFEYFSETQRNKGNFPGRFSGRQFSNSRSEMNVSTLELGDSALYLCASSLDAQVADTQYFGPGTRLTVL.

The chain links TRBV5-4 to TRBJ2-7; TRBD1 matches at 7 bases. The CDR3 totals 15 residues. The germline CDR1 and CDR2 sequences are SGHNT and YYREEE (reference sequence). V shed 0 bases, J shed 8 bases, and the junction held 11 bases outside the gene matches. CDR3 loop: CASSLGASTGVQQYF. DNA for the CDR3: TGTGCCAGCAGCTTGGGGGCCTCTACAGGGGTACAGCAGTACTTC.

The chain employs TRBV6-6 and TRBJ2-1, with 10 bases identical to TRBD2. The CDR3 is made up of 15 amino acids. The germline V gene encodes CDR1 MNHNY and CDR2 SVGAGI (reference sequence). With V trimmed by 6 bases and J by 0 bases, 2 bases remained unmatched. CDR3 loop: CASRVAGGSYNEQFF. CDR3 sequence (DNA): TGTGCCAGCAGAGTAGCGGGAGGCTCCTACAATGAGCAGTTCTTC.

This chain uses TRBV28 with TRBJ1-5, with 9 positions matching TRBD1. CDR1 and CDR2 from the germline V gene are MDHEN and SYDVKM. CDR3 length equals 15 residues. V was clipped by 7 bases and J by 6 bases; unmatched bases: 10. The CDR3, as DNA: TGTGCCAGCAACCACGGGACAGGGTTGATTCAGCCCCAGCATTTT. Residues: CASNHGTGLIQPQHF.

The DNA for the CDR3 is TGTGCCAGCAGTTTAGGGACTGACCTCTACAATGAGCAGTTCTTC. Encoded protein: CASSLGTDLYNEQFF. V is TRBV28 and J is TRBJ2-1, with D tentatively TRBD2 (6 bases). Germline V gene lookup returns CDR1 MDHEN and CDR2 SYDVKM. The CDR3 has 15 amino acids. Trimming took off 2 bases at V and 3 bases at J, with 11 bases between the two ends. The variable domain in full, completed from reference TRBV28 and TRBJ2-1, reads DVKVTQSSRYLVKRTGEKVFLECVQDMDHENMFWYRQDPGLGLRLIYFSYDVKMKEKGDIPEGYSVSREKKERFSLILESASTNQTSMYLCASSLGTDLYNEQFFGPGTRLTVL.